Below, 10 T cell receptor beta chains from the same sample are listed, as sequenced in a study of blood T cells in healthy people across ages. The second PCR ran about 6 to 12 cycles with a sample-barcoded 5' primer and J-beta primers. Each CDR3 protein is one row after TCRdb ran MiXCR on the 5' RACE reads. The table includes 850,000 to 950,000 distinct CDR3 sequences, under 30% detected once. The specimen was blood. All receptors come from a woman of 80 years or more in good health.

The genes are TRBV5-5 and TRBJ2-7; D not certain. Trimming cost V 2 bases and J 4 bases, with 10 bases left between them. The CDR3 extends over 13 amino acids. The germline gives CDR1 SGHKS, CDR2 YYEKEE (reference sequence). As DNA, the CDR3 is TGTGCCAGCAGCTTCTGGACGGATTACGAGCAGTACTTC. Protein: CASSFWTDYEQYF.

The chain combines TRBV7-2 with TRBJ2-7; D is undetermined. The CDR3 is 13 residues long. Germline V gene lookup returns CDR1 SGHTA and CDR2 FQGNSA. The germline V and J ends were trimmed by 2 bases and 6 bases, with 11 bases remaining between them. CDR3: CASSLSLDSEQYF. The CDR3 nucleotides are TGTGCCAGCAGCTTAAGTCTGGATTCCGAGCAGTACTTC.

To note about this clonotype: A much bigger clone sits one base away, suggesting this may be a read error. This sequence joins TRBV5-1 and TRBJ2-5; D might be TRBD2 (6 bases). Per germline, CDR1 SGHRS and CDR2 YFSETQ. This CDR3 spans 16 amino acids. CDR3 amino acids: CASSSHPGTLQETRYF. Written as DNA, the CDR3 is TGCGCCAGCAGCTCACACCCCGGGACTCTCCAAGAGACCCGGTACTTC.

This chain connects TRBV12-3 or TRBV12-4 to TRBJ2-3; D is unresolved. The CDR3 totals 14 residues. The ends were cut back, 3 bases at V and 4 bases at J, with 11 bases in the middle. The CDR3 DNA follows: TGTGCCAGCAGTTTGGGGATAAGAGCAGATACGCAGTATTTT. It is translated as CASSLGIRADTQYF.

This clonotype was recorded only once. Since a much larger clone is just one base distant, this may be a read error. The chain couples TRBV6-1 to TRBJ2-3; 7 bases are shared with TRBD1. The germline V gene has CDR1 MNHNS and CDR2 SASEGT. This CDR3 contains 16 residues. CDR3 sequence reads: CASSEGTGARTDMQYF. Written as DNA, the CDR3 is TGTGCCAGCAGTGAAGGAACAGGGGCGCGCACAGATATGCAGTATTTT.

This clonotype was counted only a few times. A much larger clone sits a single nucleotide away, making a read error possible. This chain's CDR3 is CASEETGYGYTF. In DNA form, the CDR3 reads TGTGCCAGCGAGGAGACAGGTTATGGCTACACCTTC. The chain has TRBV10-3 and TRBJ1-2; a possible D gene is TRBD1 (6 bases). The V end was cut by 10 bases, the J end by 5 bases, with 14 bases between. The germline CDR1 and CDR2 sequences are ENHRY and SYGVKD. This CDR3 spans 12 amino acids.

With respect to this clonotype: Since a much larger clone is just one base distant, this may be a read error. This sequence joins TRBV12-3 or TRBV12-4 and TRBJ2-3; 10 bases are shared with TRBD1. The CDR3 runs 15 residues. The DNA for the CDR3 is TGTGCCAGCAGTTGGACAGGGGGGCGCACAGATGCGCAGTATTTT. Amino acid sequence: CASSWTGGRTDAQYF.

This clonotype was picked up a small number of times. V usage is TRBV19 and J usage is TRBJ1-5; D possibly corresponds to TRBD1 (5 bases). CDR3 length: 14 residues. Looked up from germline, CDR1 is LNHDA and CDR2 is SQIVND (reference sequence). V lost 10 bases and J 3 bases, leaving 16 bases between the germline ends. This CDR3 reads CATGVQGFNQPQHF. CDR3 nucleotides: TGTGCCACCGGGGTTCAGGGATTCAATCAGCCCCAGCATTTT.

This clonotype has ten or more counts. One end of the junction is discordant with germline, which a read error may explain. The rearrangement joins TRBV7-9 to TRBJ2-7; no clear D. CDR1 and CDR2 (germline): SEHNR, FQNEAQ (reference sequence). This CDR3 has 13 amino acids. The CDR3 spells CASSLPSSYEQYF. CDR3 sequence (DNA): TGCGCCAGCAGCTTGCCGAGCTCCTACGAGCAGTACTTC.

The chain joins TRBV12-3 or TRBV12-4 to TRBJ1-5; D is unresolved. V was pared by 5 bases and J by 1 base, with 15 bases between. This CDR3 has 16 amino acids. Here the CDR3 reads CASSLNGGPSNQPQHF. The CDR3 nucleotides read TGTGCCAGCAGTCTTAATGGAGGTCCGAGCAATCAGCCCCAGCATTTT.